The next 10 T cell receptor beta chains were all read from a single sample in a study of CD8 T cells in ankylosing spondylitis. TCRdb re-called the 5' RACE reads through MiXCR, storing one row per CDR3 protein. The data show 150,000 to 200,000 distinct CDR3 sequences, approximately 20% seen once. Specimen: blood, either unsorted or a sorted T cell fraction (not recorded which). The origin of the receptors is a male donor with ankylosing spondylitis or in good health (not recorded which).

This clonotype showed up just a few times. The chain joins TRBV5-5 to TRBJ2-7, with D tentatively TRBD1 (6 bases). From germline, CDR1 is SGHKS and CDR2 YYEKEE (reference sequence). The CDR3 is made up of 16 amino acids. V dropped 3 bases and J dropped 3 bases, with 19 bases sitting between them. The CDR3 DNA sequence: TGTGCCAGCAGCTGGGGTCAGACAGGCTCCCTCTACGAGCAGTACTTC. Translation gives CASSWGQTGSLYEQYF.

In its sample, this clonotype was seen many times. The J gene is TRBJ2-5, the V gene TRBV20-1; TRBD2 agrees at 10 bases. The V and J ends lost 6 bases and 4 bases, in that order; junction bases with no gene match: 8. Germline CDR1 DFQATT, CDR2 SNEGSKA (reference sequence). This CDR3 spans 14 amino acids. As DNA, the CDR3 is TGCAGTGCGTCGACTAGCGGGCGGCCAGAGACCCAGTACTTC. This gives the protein CSASTSGRPETQYF.

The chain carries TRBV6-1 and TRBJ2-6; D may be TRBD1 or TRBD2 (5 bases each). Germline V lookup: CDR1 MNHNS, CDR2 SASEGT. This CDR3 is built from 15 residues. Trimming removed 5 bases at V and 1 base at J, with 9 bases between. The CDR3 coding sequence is TGTGCCAGCAGTCGAGGGGTGTCTGGGGCCAACGTCCTGACTTTC. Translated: CASSRGVSGANVLTF.

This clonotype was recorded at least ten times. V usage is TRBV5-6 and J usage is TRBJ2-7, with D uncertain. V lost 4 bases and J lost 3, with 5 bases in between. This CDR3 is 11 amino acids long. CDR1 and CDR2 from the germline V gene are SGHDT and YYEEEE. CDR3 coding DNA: TGTGCCAGCAGCCACAACTACGAGCAGTACTTC. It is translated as CASSHNYEQYF. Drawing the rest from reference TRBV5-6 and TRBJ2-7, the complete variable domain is DAGVTQSPTHLIKTRGQQVTLRCSPKSGHDTVSWYQQALGQGPQFIFQYYEEEERQRGNFPDRFSGHQFPNYSSELNVNALLLGDSALYLCASSHNYEQYFGPGTRLTVT.

As DNA, the CDR3 is TGTGCCAGCAGTTTCCTGCGGGGCTCCTACAATGAGCAGTTCTTC. Translating gives CASSFLRGSYNEQFF. The chain recombines TRBV12-3 or TRBV12-4 with TRBJ2-1, with D tentatively TRBD2 (6 bases). The CDR3 contains 15 residues. V was cut by 3 bases and J by 0 bases, with 9 bases left in between.

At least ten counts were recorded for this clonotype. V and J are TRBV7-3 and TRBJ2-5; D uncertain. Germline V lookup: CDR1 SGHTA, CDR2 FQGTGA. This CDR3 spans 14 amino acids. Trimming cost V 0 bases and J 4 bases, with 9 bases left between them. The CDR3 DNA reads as TGTGCCAGCAGCTTAACGTCAGGTCGAGAGACCCAGTACTTC. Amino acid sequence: CASSLTSGRETQYF.

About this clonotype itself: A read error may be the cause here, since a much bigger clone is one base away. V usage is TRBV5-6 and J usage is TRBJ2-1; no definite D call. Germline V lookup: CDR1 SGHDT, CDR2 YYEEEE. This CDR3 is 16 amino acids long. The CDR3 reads CTSSLVVPSSYNEQFF. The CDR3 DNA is TGTACCAGCAGCTTGGTTGTCCCGAGCTCCTACAATGAGCAGTTCTTC.

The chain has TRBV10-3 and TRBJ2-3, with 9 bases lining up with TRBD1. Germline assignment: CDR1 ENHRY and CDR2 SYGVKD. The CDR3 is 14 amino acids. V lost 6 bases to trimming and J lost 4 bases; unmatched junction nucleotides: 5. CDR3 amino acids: CAIRPGQGPDTQYF. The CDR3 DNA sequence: TGTGCCATCAGGCCGGGACAGGGACCAGATACGCAGTATTTT.

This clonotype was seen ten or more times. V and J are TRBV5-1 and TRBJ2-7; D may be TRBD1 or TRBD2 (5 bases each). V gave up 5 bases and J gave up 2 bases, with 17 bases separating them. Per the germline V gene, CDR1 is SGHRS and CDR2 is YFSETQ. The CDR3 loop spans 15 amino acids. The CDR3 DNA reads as TGCGCCAGCAGGGGTAACCGGGACGGAACCTACGAGCAGTACTTC. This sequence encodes CASRGNRDGTYEQYF.

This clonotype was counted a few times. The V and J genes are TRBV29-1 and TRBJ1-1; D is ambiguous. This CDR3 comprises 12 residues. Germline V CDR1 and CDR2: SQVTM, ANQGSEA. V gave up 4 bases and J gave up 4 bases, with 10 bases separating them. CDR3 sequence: CSVAGLFTEAFF. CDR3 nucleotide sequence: TGCAGCGTTGCAGGACTCTTCACTGAAGCTTTCTTT.